This TCR beta chain was identified in a study of identical twins. This clonotype showed up just a few times. TCRdb passed the 5' RACE reads through MiXCR, listing each CDR3 protein once. The table lists some 690,000 distinct CDR3 sequences, 21% of them singletons, with 4% to 4.5% in the top ten. The V gene's germline CDR1 is SEHNR and CDR2 FQNEAQ (reference sequence). CDR3 length equals 15 residues. Deletions cut 5 bases from V and 4 bases from J, with 12 bases between. Another study also made use of these data, one on T cells expressing NK-cell markers.

The chain has TRBV7-9 and TRBJ1-6, with D possibly matching TRBD1 (5 bases). Sample: PBMCs. The source is a young woman in good health. The CDR3 region is CASSTLDRYNSPLHF. The CDR3 nucleotides read TGTGCCAGCAGCACACTCGACAGATATAATTCACCCCTCCACTTT.